A selection of T cell receptor beta chains follows, all from one sample in a study of cytomegalovirus exposure and HLA in healthy donors. The repertoire was sequenced with immunoSEQ multiplex PCR; TCRdb's copy has only in-frame clones and lacks some. The data contain more than 85,000 clones, 65% to 80% of them singletons. Sequencing was done on a sample of PBMCs. The origin of the receptors is a male donor in good health and CMV-seronegative. The CDR3 runs from the conserved cysteine through the conserved F or W. D genes are given only for firm matches. Where a row states a size, it is once, few, many or the class of an expanded clone; other rows omit it.

J,size,V,D,DNA,CDR3
TRBJ2-3,NA,TRBV7-3,TRBD2,TGTGCCAGCAGCTTGACTAGCGGGAGTCTGACAGATACGCAGTATTTT,CASSLTSGSLTDTQYF
TRBJ2-5,NA,TRBV5-1,NA,TGCGCTTCCACCGCCCGTCTAACTAGGGAGACCCAGTACTTC,CASTARLTRETQYF
TRBJ2-7,NA,TRBV5-1,TRBD2,TGCGCCAGCAGCTTCGGCACTAGCGGGAGCGACGAGCAGTACTTC,CASSFGTSGSDEQYF
TRBJ2-2,once,TRBV11-2,TRBD1,TGTGCCAGCAGCCTGGGACAGGGCTTAAGCACCGGGGAGCTGTTTTTT,CASSLGQGLSTGELFF
TRBJ1-3,few,TRBV7-2,TRBD1,TGTGCCAGCAGCTCGGACAGGGGGCGAGGAAACACCATATATTTT,CASSSDRGRGNTIYF
TRBJ2-2,NA,TRBV9,NA,TGTGCCAGCAGCCCCCGGACTGTCTTCACCGGGGAGCTGTTTTTT,CASSPRTVFTGELFF
TRBJ2-3,NA,TRBV5-1,TRBD2,TGCGCCAGCAGCTTGGCCGAACTAGCGGGAGTCCTAGGGGATACGCAGTATTTT,CASSLAELAGVLGDTQYF
TRBJ2-7,NA,TRBV5-4,NA,TGTGCCAGCAGCTTCGAAATGGGGGCCTCCGAGCAGTACTTC,CASSFEMGASEQYF
TRBJ2-7,NA,TRBV21-1,NA,TGTGCCAGCAGCAAAAAATTCACTAGCGGGAGTTACTTC,CASSKKFTSGSYF
TRBJ2-7,NA,TRBV6-5,TRBD2,TGTGCCAGCAGTTACACGGGCCTAGCGGGACGCGAGCAGTACTTC,CASSYTGLAGREQYF
TRBJ1-2,NA,TRBV6-1,TRBD1,TGTGCCAGCAGCACAGACCCCGGGACAGGCGGCTACACCTTC,CASSTDPGTGGYTF
TRBJ1-1,NA,TRBV14,NA,TGTGCCAGCAGCCGCTGGGACACGGGAAGCGCTGAAGCTTTCTTT,CASSRWDTGSAEAFF
TRBJ2-5,NA,TRBV6-1,TRBD1,TGTGCCAGCAGTGACGGACAGGGGGCAACAGAGACCCAGTACTTC,CASSDGQGATETQYF
TRBJ2-7,NA,TRBV7-2,NA,TGTGCCAGCAGTTCCGACTGGAATAACGAGCAGTACTTC,CASSSDWNNEQYF
TRBJ2-2,NA,TRBV27,TRBD2,TGTGCCAGCAGTTTCCTAGCGGGACCCGGGGAGCTGTTTTTT,CASSFLAGPGELFF